The 23 T cell receptor beta chains reported below all come from one sample, sequenced in a study of identical twins. In TCRdb, the 5' RACE reads were re-called with MiXCR into one record per CDR3 protein. The table includes under 350,000 distinct CDR3 sequences, roughly 9.8% detected once. These same data were also listed under a study on yellow fever vaccine responses in identical twins.

The specimen sequenced was CD8+ T cells sorted from blood. The receptors originated from a woman between 18 and 30 years old in good health.

Ten or more counts support this clonotype. The chain is built from TRBV7-8 and TRBJ2-5; D is unresolved. This CDR3 spans 11 amino acids. In germline, CDR1 is SGHVS, CDR2 FQNEAQ. The ends were cut back, 8 bases at V and 5 bases at J, with 9 bases in the middle. The CDR3 is CASLLGETQYF. CDR3 DNA sequence: TGTGCCAGCTTATTAGGGGAGACCCAGTACTTC.

The table lists this clonotype with many counts. The chain couples TRBV20-1 to TRBJ2-1, with 8 bases matching TRBD2. The CDR3 totals 14 residues. Germline assignment: CDR1 DFQATT and CDR2 SNEGSKA (reference sequence). With 6 bases clipped from V and 4 bases from J, the junction kept 8 bases outside the gene matches. For the CDR3, the DNA is TGCAGTGCAAGCGCGGGACTAGAATACAATGAGCAGTTCTTC. This gives the protein CSASAGLEYNEQFF.

This clonotype has ten or more counts. The chain combines TRBV5-1 with TRBJ2-2; 12 positions agree with TRBD2. The CDR3 contains 18 residues. Germline assignment: CDR1 SGHRS and CDR2 YFSETQ. The V gene end was trimmed by 4 bases and the J gene end by 5 bases; junction bases not matched to a gene: 12. CDR3 in amino acids: CASSLPSGLAGKTGELFF. The CDR3 coding sequence is TGCGCCAGCAGCCTGCCCTCTGGACTAGCGGGAAAAACCGGGGAGCTGTTTTTT.

This clonotype was detected only a few times. The V and J genes are TRBV4-3 and TRBJ2-7, with 8 bases lining up with TRBD1. This CDR3 has 17 residues. V dropped 0 bases and J dropped 3; count of bases not matched to a gene: 10. Germline V gene sequence: CDR1 LGHNA, CDR2 YSLEER. DNA of the CDR3: TGCGCCAGCAGCCAAGATGTGGGACCGGGACAGGACTACGAGCAGTACTTC. This translates into CASSQDVGPGQDYEQYF.

This clonotype was seen only a few times. The genes are TRBV4-3 and TRBJ2-7, with 10 bases aligning to TRBD2. This CDR3 is built from 15 residues. Germline V lookup: CDR1 LGHNA, CDR2 YSLEER. V was pared by 1 base and J by 7 bases, with 7 bases of the junction left unmatched. The CDR3 loop is CASSQGVPSGSEQYF. The CDR3 DNA reads as TGCGCCAGCAGCCAAGGGGTGCCTAGCGGGAGTGAGCAGTACTTC.

This rearrangement joins TRBV5-6 to TRBJ2-1; D remains ambiguous. Germline CDR1 is SGHDT and CDR2 is YYEEEE. V lost 2 bases and J lost 4, with 10 bases in between. CDR3 size: 14 residues. In nucleotides, the CDR3 is TGTGCCAGCAGCTTTAGGAGTCTGTACAATGAGCAGTTCTTC. It yields the protein CASSFRSLYNEQFF. The full variable domain, its missing parts supplied by reference TRBV5-6 and TRBJ2-1, is DAGVTQSPTHLIKTRGQQVTLRCSPKSGHDTVSWYQQALGQGPQFIFQYYEEEERQRGNFPDRFSGHQFPNYSSELNVNALLLGDSALYLCASSFRSLYNEQFFGPGTRLTVL.

The rearrangement uses TRBV3-1 and TRBJ2-6; D unresolved. Germline CDR1 LGHDT, CDR2 YNNKEL (reference sequence). V lost 8 bases, J lost 2 bases, and 19 bases lay in between. The CDR3 length is 17 residues. CDR3 nucleotides: TGTGCCAGCTGCAAAGCGTTCTCTGGGGCTGGGGCCAACGTCCTGACTTTC. Its protein is CASCKAFSGAGANVLTF.

This clonotype was seen a few times. This chain uses TRBV30 with TRBJ2-3, with D tentatively TRBD1 (6 bases). V lost 0 bases, J lost 6 bases, and 10 bases lay in between. Per the germline V gene, CDR1 is GTSNPN and CDR2 is SVGIG (reference sequence). The CDR3 has 13 residues. The CDR3 here is CAWSVGAQDTQYF. The CDR3 DNA follows: TGTGCCTGGAGTGTGGGGGCTCAGGATACGCAGTATTTT.

The chain joins TRBV20-1 to TRBJ2-7, with TRBD1 identical over 8 bases. Germline V gene sequence: CDR1 DFQATT, CDR2 SNEGSKA (reference sequence). V dropped 0 bases and J dropped 7; count of bases not matched to a gene: 20. The CDR3 runs to 18 residues. The CDR3 here is CSARDRGPGQDPSREQYF. The CDR3 DNA sequence: TGCAGTGCTAGAGATCGCGGACCGGGACAGGACCCATCCCGGGAGCAGTACTTC.

V is TRBV12-3 or TRBV12-4 and J is TRBJ2-2; possibly TRBD1 for D (7 bases). This CDR3 region has 17 residues. V shed 6 bases and J shed 5 bases, with 22 bases lying between them. CDR3 loop: CASSKGSRDRKTGELFF. The CDR3 DNA reads TGTGCCAGCAGCAAGGGCTCGCGGGACAGAAAAACCGGGGAGCTGTTTTTT.

The chain combines TRBV4-3 with TRBJ2-2, with D perhaps being TRBD1 or TRBD2 (5 bases each). Between the trimmed V and J ends, which lost 0 bases and 1 base, there was a span of 15 bases. Germline-derived CDR1 and CDR2 are LGHNA and YSLEER. This CDR3 spans 18 amino acids. The CDR3 nucleotides read TGCGCCAGCAGCCAAGATCATGGGGCTGCGGGGAACACCGGGGAGCTGTTTTTT. Amino acid sequence: CASSQDHGAAGNTGELFF.

This clonotype was seen repeatedly, ten times or more. The chain carries TRBV5-6 and TRBJ1-5; no reliable D call. The CDR3 sequence is 15 residues long. Germline assignment: CDR1 SGHDT and CDR2 YYEEEE. V was pared by 4 bases and J by 2 bases, with 13 bases between. CDR3 DNA sequence: TGTGCCAGCAGCGAGTGGCTCTTGGGCAATCAGCCCCAGCATTTT. Translated: CASSEWLLGNQPQHF.

The chain uses TRBV14 and TRBJ2-7, with D unclear. CDR1 is SGHDN, CDR2 FVKESK, per germline. The V gene lost 4 bases and the J gene lost 2 bases, with 9 bases spanning the gap. This CDR3 spans 13 amino acids. This CDR3 reads CASSPDGTYEQYF. The CDR3 DNA follows: TGTGCCAGCAGCCCGGACGGAACCTACGAGCAGTACTTC.

Many counts were recorded for this clonotype. This rearrangement joins TRBV6-4 to TRBJ2-3; the D is unclear. The CDR3 consists of 13 residues. Germline CDR1 is MRHNA and CDR2 is SNTAGT. V was cut by 5 bases and J by 2 bases, with 8 bases left in between. The chain's CDR3 is CASSPGPTDTQYF. For the CDR3, the DNA is TGTGCCAGCAGTCCTGGGCCCACAGATACGCAGTATTTT.

This clonotype was observed a few times. V gene TRBV4-2 combines with J gene TRBJ2-1; 7 positions agree with TRBD2. CDR3 length: 16 amino acids. The V segment lost 0 bases and the J segment 3 bases; nucleotides outside the gene matches: 5. Germline CDR1 reads LGHNA; CDR2 reads YNFKEQ. CDR3 residues: CASSQEVSGNYNEQFF. The CDR3 DNA reads as TGTGCCAGCAGCCAAGAAGTAAGCGGGAACTACAATGAGCAGTTCTTC.

This clonotype has at least ten counts. V usage is TRBV5-5 and J usage is TRBJ2-3; no clear D. CDR3 length: 12 amino acids. V was shortened by 5 bases and J by 6 bases, with 10 bases between the two germline ends. Germline CDR1 reads SGHKS; CDR2 reads YYEKEE (reference sequence). The CDR3 here is CASRWAGDTQYF. CDR3 DNA sequence: TGTGCCAGCAGGTGGGCCGGCGATACGCAGTATTTT.

This clonotype was seen only a few times. The chain is built from TRBV12-3 or TRBV12-4 and TRBJ2-2; 8 bases align to TRBD2. Losses at the gene ends were 5 bases for V and 4 bases for J; bases not matched to a gene: 12. The CDR3 consists of 17 residues. CDR3 residues: CASSPTPGGLRTGELFF. CDR3 in DNA: TGTGCCAGCAGTCCAACCCCGGGGGGGCTACGCACCGGGGAGCTGTTTTTT.

The V and J genes are TRBV12-3 or TRBV12-4 and TRBJ2-7; 9 bases are a match to TRBD2. The CDR3 runs 15 residues. V lost 6 bases to trimming and J lost 0 bases; unmatched junction nucleotides: 6. The CDR3 here is CASSLGLAPSYEQYF. The CDR3 DNA sequence: TGTGCCAGCAGCCTCGGACTAGCGCCCTCCTACGAGCAGTACTTC.

This clonotype occurred a few times. The chain carries TRBV5-1 and TRBJ2-3; TRBD1 agrees at 10 bases. V was pared by 4 bases and J by 3 bases, with 8 bases of the junction left unmatched. The CDR3 totals 16 residues. Germline CDR1 is SGHRS and CDR2 is YFSETQ. Here the CDR3 DNA reads TGCGCCAGCAGCCCCTCCGGACAGGGGGTGACAGATACGCAGTATTTT. Protein product: CASSPSGQGVTDTQYF.

This clonotype was detected ten times or more. This chain uses TRBV7-9 with TRBJ1-5; the D is unclear. The V gene's germline CDR1 is SEHNR and CDR2 FQNEAQ (reference sequence). The CDR3 sequence is 15 residues long. V lost 1 base to trimming and J lost 5 bases, with 12 bases between them. CDR3 sequence: CASSLVGGVDQPQHF. The CDR3, as DNA: TGTGCCAGCAGCTTAGTCGGCGGTGTTGATCAGCCCCAGCATTTT.

There are a few counts of this clonotype. The rearrangement uses TRBV3-1 and TRBJ2-1; D unresolved. Germline V gene sequence: CDR1 LGHDT, CDR2 YNNKEL (reference sequence). V shed 2 bases and J shed 4 bases, with 6 bases lying between them. The CDR3 covers 13 residues. CDR3 DNA: TGTGCCAGCAGCCAAAACGGGTACAATGAGCAGTTCTTC. The encoded protein is CASSQNGYNEQFF.

The chain uses TRBV29-1 and TRBJ1-2; 9 positions match TRBD1. The CDR3 loop spans 14 amino acids. With 2 bases clipped from V and 4 bases from J, the junction kept 5 bases outside the gene matches. Germline-derived CDR1 and CDR2 are SQVTM and ANQGSEA. The CDR3 DNA is TGCAGCGTTGAACTCCGGGACAGGGCCTATGGCTACACCTTC. Its protein is CSVELRDRAYGYTF.

This clonotype was counted only a few times. The V gene is TRBV6-2 or TRBV6-3, the J gene TRBJ2-3, with D possibly TRBD2 on 6 matching bases. V was shortened by 2 bases and J by 4 bases, with 10 bases between the two germline ends. CDR3 length: 14 residues. Germline lookup yields CDR1 MNHEY and CDR2 SVGEGT. CDR3 sequence (DNA): TGTGCCAGCAGTTACGGCGGGGCGTCAGATACGCAGTATTTT. It is translated as CASSYGGASDTQYF.